A single sample is the source of the 28 T cell receptor beta chains below, sequenced in a study of identical twins. TCRdb re-analysed the 5' RACE reads in MiXCR, keeping a single row per CDR3 protein. Of 350,000 to 450,000 distinct CDR3 sequences in the sample, about 18% are singletons; the top ten hold roughly 12%. Sequenced material: naive T cells sorted from blood. The receptors originated from a man aged 50 to 59 in good health.

The chain is built from TRBV4-3 and TRBJ2-3; 14 bases agree with TRBD2. Trimming at V came to 5 bases and at J to 6 bases, leaving 7 bases not matched to a gene. The CDR3 totals 16 residues. Germline CDR1 and CDR2: LGHNA and YSLEER. The CDR3 reads CASSSGTSGSSDTQYF. CDR3 DNA: TGCGCCAGCAGCTCTGGGACTAGCGGGAGTTCGGATACGCAGTATTTT.

The J gene is TRBJ2-1, the V gene TRBV6-1; D may be TRBD2 (5 bases). Germline V gene sequence: CDR1 MNHNS, CDR2 SASEGT. Trimming stripped 5 bases from V and 3 bases from J, with 14 bases between. CDR3 length: 15 residues. The CDR3 bases are TGTGCCAGCAGTCTTACGGAGAGCGGCTACAATGAGCAGTTCTTC. Translation: CASSLTESGYNEQFF.

In its sample, this clonotype was seen a few times. V usage is TRBV5-1 and J usage is TRBJ1-1, with TRBD1 matching 7 bases. Germline CDR1 and CDR2: SGHRS and YFSETQ. Trimming at V came to 0 bases and at J to 3 bases, leaving 2 bases not matched to a gene. This CDR3 is 14 amino acids long. The CDR3 DNA reads TGCGCCAGCAGCTTGGAACAGGGGTACACTGAAGCTTTCTTT. The encoded protein is CASSLEQGYTEAFF. The full variable domain, with the rest looked up from reference TRBV5-1 and TRBJ1-1, is KAGVTQTPRYLIKTRGQQVTLSCSPISGHRSVSWYQQTPGQGLQFLFEYFSETQRNKGNFPGRFSGRQFSNSRSEMNVSTLELGDSALYLCASSLEQGYTEAFFGQGTRLTVV.

This chain joins TRBV27 and TRBJ2-1; 10 nucleotides agree with TRBD2. Germline values: CDR1 MNHEY, CDR2 SMNVEV (reference sequence). V gave up 2 bases and J gave up 7 bases; unmatched junction bases: 5. There are 15 residues in the CDR3. As DNA, the CDR3 is TGTGCCAGCAGTTTAGGGGCTAGCGGGAGAAATGAGCAGTTCTTC. Its protein is CASSLGASGRNEQFF.

The rearrangement links TRBV7-8 to TRBJ2-1; D might be TRBD2 (6 bases). Trimming took 7 bases from V and 7 from J, leaving 17 bases between them. The CDR3 spans 14 residues. Germline V gene data show CDR1 as SGHVS and CDR2 as FQNEAQ. CDR3 sequence: CASTRPWEENEQFF. The CDR3 nucleotides are TGTGCCAGCACACGACCATGGGAGGAGAATGAGCAGTTCTTC. Using reference TRBV7-8 and TRBJ2-1 for the parts outside the CDR3, the full variable domain is GAGVSQSPRYKVAKRGQDVALRCDPISGHVSLFWYQQALGQGPEFLTYFQNEAQLDKSGLPSDRFFAERPEGSVSTLKIQRTQQEDSAVYLCASTRPWEENEQFFGPGTRLTVL.

The chain's CDR3 is CSATQGWSNEKLFF. CDR3 in DNA: TGCAGTGCAACGCAGGGCTGGTCTAATGAAAAACTGTTTTTT. The rearrangement joins TRBV20-1 to TRBJ1-4, with a tentative D call TRBD1 (5 bases). V was trimmed by 6 bases and J by 3 bases, leaving 14 bases between them. This CDR3 is built from 14 residues. Germline CDR1 reads DFQATT; CDR2 reads SNEGSKA (reference sequence).

This clonotype appeared once. This chain connects TRBV18 to TRBJ2-3; 8 bases fit TRBD1. The CDR3 is made up of 15 amino acids. Trimming took 2 bases from V and 4 from J; bases not matched to a gene: 5. CDR1 is KGHSH and CDR2 is LQKENI in the germline V gene. CDR3 protein: CASSPAGQVADTQYF. In nucleotides, the CDR3 is TGTGCCAGCTCACCAGCGGGACAGGTAGCAGATACGCAGTATTTT.

This clonotype occurred many times. The chain couples TRBV7-3 to TRBJ2-3; D is possibly TRBD2 (6 bases). This CDR3 is built from 15 residues. Germline CDR1 reads SGHTA; CDR2 reads FQGTGA. V lost 4 bases and J lost 0, with 11 bases in between. CDR3 sequence reads: CASSYGGDSTDTQYF. The CDR3 DNA reads TGTGCCAGCAGCTATGGCGGGGATAGCACAGATACGCAGTATTTT.

This clonotype was detected only a few times. The chain combines TRBV7-8 with TRBJ2-1; 7 bases are a match to TRBD1. The germline V gene encodes CDR1 SGHVS and CDR2 FQNEAQ. The CDR3 totals 14 residues. V dropped 5 bases and J dropped 4; count of bases not matched to a gene: 5. CDR3 sequence (DNA): TGTGCCAGCAGCCCAGACAGGGCGTACAATGAGCAGTTCTTC. This translates into CASSPDRAYNEQFF.

J is TRBJ1-4 and V is TRBV7-9; no clear D gene. CDR1 is SEHNR, CDR2 FQNEAQ, per germline (reference sequence). The germline V and J ends were trimmed by 4 bases and 3 bases, with 3 bases remaining between them. This CDR3 has 12 residues. This CDR3 reads CASSWANEKLFF. The CDR3 DNA reads TGTGCCAGCAGCTGGGCTAATGAAAAACTGTTTTTT.

The CDR3 nucleotides are TGCAGTGCTCCCGGGACTCACGATAGCAATCAGCCCCAGCATTTT. It is translated as CSAPGTHDSNQPQHF. This chain connects TRBV20-1 to TRBJ1-5, with D tentatively TRBD1 (5 bases). V gave up 5 bases and J gave up 0 bases, with 14 bases separating them. The germline V gene has CDR1 DFQATT and CDR2 SNEGSKA (reference sequence). This CDR3 comprises 15 residues.

This clonotype was seen ten or more times. The V and J genes are TRBV5-1 and TRBJ1-2; D remains ambiguous. CDR1 and CDR2 from the germline V gene are SGHRS and YFSETQ. The CDR3 sequence is 12 residues long. V was pared by 0 bases and J by 7 bases, with 7 bases between. The CDR3 region is CASSLDAPGYTF. The CDR3 DNA reads TGCGCCAGCAGCTTGGATGCACCTGGCTACACCTTC.

This clonotype was recorded at least ten times. J is TRBJ1-2 and V is TRBV5-6; 8 bases are a match to TRBD1. This CDR3 is built from 13 residues. CDR1 and CDR2 from the germline V gene are SGHDT and YYEEEE. V was pared by 5 bases and J by 8 bases, with 8 bases of the junction left unmatched. CDR3 region: CASRYGQGQGYTF. The CDR3 DNA sequence: TGTGCCAGCAGATATGGACAGGGACAAGGCTACACCTTC. The full variable domain, its missing parts supplied by reference TRBV5-6 and TRBJ1-2, is DAGVTQSPTHLIKTRGQQVTLRCSPKSGHDTVSWYQQALGQGPQFIFQYYEEEERQRGNFPDRFSGHQFPNYSSELNVNALLLGDSALYLCASRYGQGQGYTFGSGTRLTVV.

This clonotype was seen a handful of times. The J gene is TRBJ1-3, the V gene TRBV21-1; the table's TRBD1 call for D was not verified on the DNA. TRBV21-1 is a pseudogene segment. This CDR3 has 18 residues. As DNA, the CDR3 is TGTGCCAGCAGCAAAGCGGAATCGGGGACGGTTAACCGAAACACCATATATTTT. Amino acid sequence: CASSKAESGTVNRNTIYF.

There are a few counts of this clonotype. The chain links TRBV10-1 to TRBJ2-1; unclear D gene. This CDR3 has 16 residues. The V and J ends lost 7 bases and 2 bases respectively, with 18 bases between them. Per germline, CDR1 WNHNN and CDR2 SYGVQD (reference sequence). The CDR3 nucleotides read TGCGCCAGCAAGCTCACGCCAGGAAAGCCCTACAATGAGCAGTTCTTC. Its translation: CASKLTPGKPYNEQFF.

This clonotype was seen a few times. The chain carries TRBV6-2 or TRBV6-3 and TRBJ1-6, with D possibly matching TRBD1 (6 bases). CDR3 length equals 20 residues. The V end was cut by 2 bases, the J end by 4 bases, with 24 bases between. Germline V gene lookup returns CDR1 MNHEY and CDR2 SVGEGT. CDR3 in DNA: TGTGCCAGCAGTTACACCCCACCCGGACAGTTCCTGGGGTATAATTCACCCCTCCACTTT. Translated, it gives CASSYTPPGQFLGYNSPLHF.

V is TRBV11-2 and J is TRBJ1-1, with D unresolved. Trimming left V 2 bases short and J 1 base short, with 14 bases between. Germline V gene sequence: CDR1 SGHAT, CDR2 FQNNGV. The CDR3 contains 16 residues. CDR3 amino acids: CASSLLLNRGNTEAFF. CDR3 coding DNA: TGTGCCAGCAGCTTACTGCTGAACAGAGGGAACACTGAAGCTTTCTTT.

The chain has TRBV9 and TRBJ2-5; D ambiguous. Germline V gene sequence: CDR1 SGDLS, CDR2 YYNGEE. The CDR3 spans 13 residues. The ends were cut back, 4 bases at V and 1 base at J, with 8 bases in the middle. The CDR3, as DNA: TGTGCCAGCAGCTCCAGCCCCCAAGAGACCCAGTACTTC. This codes for CASSSSPQETQYF.

The table lists this clonotype with many counts. The chain joins TRBV6-2 or TRBV6-3 to TRBJ1-5; perhaps TRBD1 as D (6 bases). Trimming stripped 3 bases from V and 5 bases from J, with 11 bases between. The CDR3 sequence is 14 residues long. Germline V gene lookup returns CDR1 MNHEY and CDR2 SVGEGT. CDR3 residues: CASSYPQGYQPQHF. The CDR3 bases are TGTGCCAGCAGTTATCCTCAGGGGTATCAGCCCCAGCATTTT.

This rearrangement joins TRBV18 to TRBJ2-3, with 9 positions matching TRBD1. Trimming removed 2 bases from V and 1 base from J; junction bases left unmatched: 13. The V gene's germline CDR1 is KGHSH and CDR2 LQKENI. There are 19 residues in the CDR3. CDR3 nucleotides: TGTGCCAGCTCACCAACCCTACAAACAGGGGGCGCAGGCACAGATACGCAGTATTTT. The encoded protein is CASSPTLQTGGAGTDTQYF.

This clonotype was recorded many times. The J gene is TRBJ1-5, the V gene TRBV10-3; no clear D gene. CDR1 and CDR2 from the germline V gene are ENHRY and SYGVKD. Between the trimmed V and J ends, which lost 8 bases and 0 bases, there was a span of 8 bases. This CDR3 is built from 13 residues. The CDR3: CAIGQSSNQPQHF. The CDR3 DNA is TGTGCCATCGGGCAGTCTAGCAATCAGCCCCAGCATTTT.

This clonotype was recorded a few times. The V gene is TRBV20-1, the J gene TRBJ2-1; D is uncertain. V shed 3 bases and J shed 0 bases, with 12 bases lying between them. Germline V gene data show CDR1 as DFQATT and CDR2 as SNEGSKA (reference sequence). The length of the CDR3 is 15 residues. The DNA for the CDR3 is TGCAGTGCTAGGCCCAGCCACCTCTCCTACAATGAGCAGTTCTTC. It is translated as CSARPSHLSYNEQFF.

This clonotype was observed many times. Here the CDR3 reads CASSYSYSNQPQHF. CDR3 DNA sequence: TGTGCCAGCAGTTACTCTTATAGCAATCAGCCCCAGCATTTT. The V call is TRBV6-2 or TRBV6-3, the J call TRBJ1-5; D is unclear. The CDR3 runs to 14 residues. Germline V gene lookup returns CDR1 MNHEY and CDR2 SVGEGT. Trimming shortened V by 0 bases and J by 0 bases, and 3 bases separated the two germline ends.

The V and J genes are TRBV4-2 and TRBJ2-1; TRBD2 matches at 13 bases. With 0 bases clipped from V and 6 bases from J, the junction kept 20 bases outside the gene matches. The length of the CDR3 is 22 residues. Germline V CDR1 and CDR2: LGHNA, YNFKEQ. The CDR3 nucleotides are TGTGCCAGCAGCCAAGAGCGGCAGGGGGCTCTATCTACTAGCGGGAGGGGCAATGAGCAGTTCTTC. Translated, it gives CASSQERQGALSTSGRGNEQFF.

The rearrangement links TRBV29-1 to TRBJ1-3; 12 bases are a match to TRBD1. Losses at the gene ends were 3 bases for V and 3 bases for J; bases not matched to a gene: 6. Germline loops: CDR1 SQVTM, CDR2 ANQGSEA. There are 16 residues in the CDR3. The CDR3 here is CSVDTGTGGLGNTIYF. CDR3 sequence (DNA): TGCAGCGTTGACACCGGGACAGGGGGCCTTGGAAACACCATATATTTT.

V and J are TRBV9 and TRBJ2-5; TRBD2 aligns across 8 bases. The V segment lost 0 bases and the J segment 5 bases; nucleotides outside the gene matches: 9. The CDR3 has 16 residues. The germline V gene encodes CDR1 SGDLS and CDR2 YYNGEE. The CDR3 protein is CASSVAIRGGRETQYF. The CDR3 DNA sequence: TGTGCCAGCAGCGTAGCGATCCGGGGGGGCCGGGAGACCCAGTACTTC.

This clonotype has a handful of counts. The V gene is TRBV20-1, the J gene TRBJ1-2; D possibly corresponds to TRBD1 (6 bases). CDR3 length: 13 residues. The germline CDR1 and CDR2 sequences are DFQATT and SNEGSKA (reference sequence). V lost 2 bases and J 3 bases, leaving 10 bases between the germline ends. The CDR3 region has the DNA TGCAGTGCTAGAAACGGACAGTACTATGGCTACACCTTC. This encodes CSARNGQYYGYTF.

Many counts were recorded for this clonotype. V usage is TRBV5-1 and J usage is TRBJ1-6; unclear D gene. The germline V gene has CDR1 SGHRS and CDR2 YFSETQ. The CDR3 runs to 14 residues. V was shortened by 2 bases and J by 5 bases, with 8 bases between the two germline ends. CDR3 in amino acids: CASSLTGDNSPLHF. Here the CDR3 DNA reads TGCGCCAGCAGCTTAACCGGGGATAATTCACCCCTCCACTTT. Full variable domain (rest looked up from reference TRBV5-1 and TRBJ1-6): KAGVTQTPRYLIKTRGQQVTLSCSPISGHRSVSWYQQTPGQGLQFLFEYFSETQRNKGNFPGRFSGRQFSNSRSEMNVSTLELGDSALYLCASSLTGDNSPLHFGNGTRLTVT.